This TCR beta chain was recorded in a study of blood T cells in healthy people across ages. Whole-study findings and limits: Long-lived donors carried more naive CD4+ cells and greater diversity than aged donors.

The germline gives CDR1 DFQATT, CDR2 SNEGSKA (reference sequence). The length of the CDR3 is 16 residues. Per sample, a minimum of 6.5 million PBMCs were isolated. Remarks on this clonotype: What it binds is unknown.

A second PCR of roughly 7 to 11 cycles used a sample-barcoded 5' primer and a J-beta primer mix. TCRdb itself ran the 5' RACE reads through MiXCR, one entry per CDR3 protein. The table records 850,000 to 1,000,000 distinct CDR3 sequences, 51% of them present only once. The specimen sequenced was blood. This clonotype was obtained from a woman aged 55-69 years in good health. The V call is TRBV20-1, the J call TRBJ2-5; D assignment may be TRBD1 or TRBD2 (5 bases each). The J call may be mistaken, given a closer DNA end match to TRBJ2-1. The CDR3 DNA is TGCAGTGCCGCCGATGAGGGGTATGGGTTCCAAGAGACCCAGTTCTTC. It specifies CSAADEGYGFQETQFF.